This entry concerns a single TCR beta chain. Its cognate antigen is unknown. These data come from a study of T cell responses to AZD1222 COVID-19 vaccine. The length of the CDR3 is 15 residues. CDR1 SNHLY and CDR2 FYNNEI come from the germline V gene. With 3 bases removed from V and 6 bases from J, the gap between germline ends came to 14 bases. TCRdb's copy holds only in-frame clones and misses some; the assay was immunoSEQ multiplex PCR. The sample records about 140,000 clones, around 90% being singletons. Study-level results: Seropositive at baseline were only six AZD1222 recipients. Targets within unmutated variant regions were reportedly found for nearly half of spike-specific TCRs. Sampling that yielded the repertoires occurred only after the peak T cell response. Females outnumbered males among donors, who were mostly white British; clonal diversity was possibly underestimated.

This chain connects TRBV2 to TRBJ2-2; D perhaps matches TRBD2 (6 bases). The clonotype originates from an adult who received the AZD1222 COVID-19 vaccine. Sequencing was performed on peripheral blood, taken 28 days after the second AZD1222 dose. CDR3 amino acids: CASSDKPGGAGELFF. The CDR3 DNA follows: TGTGCCAGCAGTGACAAGCCCGGGGGTGCCGGGGAGCTGTTTTTT.